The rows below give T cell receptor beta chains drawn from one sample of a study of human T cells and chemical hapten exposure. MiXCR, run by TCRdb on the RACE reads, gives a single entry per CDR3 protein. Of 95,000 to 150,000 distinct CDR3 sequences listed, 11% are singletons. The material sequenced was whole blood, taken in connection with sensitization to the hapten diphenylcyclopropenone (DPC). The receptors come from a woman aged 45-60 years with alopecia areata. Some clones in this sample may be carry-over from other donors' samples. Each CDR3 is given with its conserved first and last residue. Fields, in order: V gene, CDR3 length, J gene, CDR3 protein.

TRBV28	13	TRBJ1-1	CASSTIGTDEAFF
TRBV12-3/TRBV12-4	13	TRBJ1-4	CATGDRALEKLFF
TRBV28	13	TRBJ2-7	CASTTDTPYEQYF
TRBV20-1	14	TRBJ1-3	CSAREDSRGNTIYF
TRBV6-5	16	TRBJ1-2	CASSYLQVGANYGYTF
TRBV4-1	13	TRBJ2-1	CASSQARGGEQFF
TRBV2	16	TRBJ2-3	CASSEALGQGADTQYF
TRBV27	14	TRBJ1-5	CASSLSSAVRPQHF
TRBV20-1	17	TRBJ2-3	CSARGRQRGQGGGAQYF
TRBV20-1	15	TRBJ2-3	CSARDQLAGGDTQYF
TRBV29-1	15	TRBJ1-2	CSVEDPELFVYGYTF
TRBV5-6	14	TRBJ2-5	CASSSASEGETQYF
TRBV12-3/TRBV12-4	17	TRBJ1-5	CASSFWGIRDSNQPQHF
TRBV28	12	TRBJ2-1	CASSQKYNEQFF
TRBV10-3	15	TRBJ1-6	CAISGTNREDSPLHF
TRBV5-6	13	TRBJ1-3	CASSLGAGNTIYF
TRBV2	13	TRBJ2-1	CASSEVGENEQFF
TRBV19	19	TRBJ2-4	CASTLGTSGPTLAKNIQYF
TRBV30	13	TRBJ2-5	CAWSVQGFETQYF
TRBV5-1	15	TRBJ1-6	CASSLEQGRNSPLHF
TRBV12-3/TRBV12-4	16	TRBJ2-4	CASRPGQGIAKNIQYF
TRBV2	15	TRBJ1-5	CASTGGGGSNQPQHF
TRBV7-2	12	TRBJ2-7	CASRPDGVEQYF
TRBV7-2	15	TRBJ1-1	CASRPDTRGNTEAFF
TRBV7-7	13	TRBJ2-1	CASSGGKGNEQFF
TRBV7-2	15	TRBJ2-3	CASSPDRGSTDTQYF
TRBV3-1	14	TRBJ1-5	CASSQGHRNQPQHF
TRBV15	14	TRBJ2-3	CATSRDLITDTQYF
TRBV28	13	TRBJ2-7	CASSQPWGDEQYF
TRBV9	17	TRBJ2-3	CASSVELAGVLADTQYF
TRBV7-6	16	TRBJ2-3	CASSLDRGRNTDTQYF
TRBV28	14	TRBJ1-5	CASTYRGTYQPQHF
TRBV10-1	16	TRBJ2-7	CASSESGGGRSYEQYF
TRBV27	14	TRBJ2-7	CASSLDSFTYEQYF
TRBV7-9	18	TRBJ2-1	CASSLIRFSGRNPNEQFF
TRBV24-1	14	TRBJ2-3	CATSRGEIPDTQYF